This T cell receptor (beta chain) was sequenced during a study of T cells after posttransplantation cyclophosphamide. Cells defined as naive were viable CD3+CD4+ or CD3+CD8+ and CCR7+CD45RA+CD45RO-CD95-CD27+CD28+. On the day of bone marrow donation, the related graft donor provided peripheral blood. Findings of the study overall: TRB overlap between skin or GI tissue T cells and blood was limited. Recipient CMV seropositivity and CMV reactivation strongly tracked TRB clonality. Donor-recipient repertoire similarity was low at 1-2 months, rising over year one.

The germline CDR1 and CDR2 sequences are GTSNPN and SVGIG (reference sequence). V gave up 0 bases and J gave up 5 bases; unmatched junction bases: 12. The CDR3 sequence is 16 residues long. Measured with immunoSEQ multiplex PCR; TCRdb has only the in-frame clones, and not every one. Among approximately 28,000 clones listed, just over 90% were seen once. About this clone: The antigen is undetermined.

This clonotype was obtained from a woman aged 55 to 70 in good health, CMV-negative, and a related stem cell transplant donor. The chain has TRBV30 and TRBJ1-1; TRBD1 matches at 7 bases. The specimen sequenced was naive CD4+ T cells sorted from PBMCs. Written as DNA, the CDR3 is TGTGCCTGGAGTGTACTCTTCACAGGGGAGCGGACTGAAGCTTTCTTT. This sequence encodes CAWSVLFTGERTEAFF.